These 15 T cell receptor beta chains originate from one sample sequenced in a study of cytomegalovirus exposure and HLA in healthy donors. Use of 60 Vbeta and 13 Jbeta primers characterized the PCR. TCRdb's copy holds only in-frame clones and misses some; the assay was immunoSEQ multiplex PCR. This table holds some 190,000 clones, 76% found once. The sequenced sample consisted of PBMCs. Every receptor here comes from a woman in her twenties or thirties in good health and CMV-seropositive.

The V and J genes are TRBV29-1 and TRBJ1-3; the D is unclear. V lost 5 bases, J lost 4 bases, and 3 bases lay in between. Germline values: CDR1 SQVTM, CDR2 ANQGSEA. The CDR3 extends over 10 amino acids. The chain's CDR3 is CSVQGNTIYF. In DNA form, the CDR3 reads TGCAGCGTTCAAGGAAACACCATATATTTT. Full variable domain (remainder filled in from reference TRBV29-1 and TRBJ1-3): SAVISQKPSRDICQRGTSLTIQCQVDSQVTMMFWYRQQPGQSLTLIATANQGSEATYESGFVIDKFPISRPNLTFSTLTVSNMSPEDSSIYLCSVQGNTIYFGEGSWLTVV.

The V and J genes are TRBV18 and TRBJ1-1, with TRBD1 identical over 7 bases. With V trimmed by 5 bases and J by 7 bases, 4 bases remained unmatched. The germline CDR1 and CDR2 sequences are KGHSH and LQKENI. CDR3 size: 12 residues. CDR3 sequence (DNA): TGTGCCAGCTCAGGGACAGACTATGAAGCTTTCTTT. Translation gives CASSGTDYEAFF.

The rearrangement links TRBV27 to TRBJ2-5; D may be TRBD1 (6 bases). The J call may be in error: the DNA end matches TRBJ2-7 better. The CDR3 loop spans 16 amino acids. Germline assignment: CDR1 MNHEY and CDR2 SMNVEV (reference sequence). The CDR3 coding sequence is TGTGCCAGCAGTTCACCGGGACACCTGGGGGCCTACGAGCAGTACTTC. Its translation is CASSSPGHLGAYEQYF.

Concerning this clone: Its ends do not fully match the called genes, so a read error is possible. The chain joins TRBV27 to TRBJ2-2; D is uncertain. CDR1 MNHEY and CDR2 SMNVEV come from the germline V gene (reference sequence). The CDR3 runs 12 residues. CDR3 in DNA: TGTGCCGGCAGTTCCTACGGCGGGGAGCTGTTTTTT. Its protein product is CAGSSYGGELFF.

V usage is TRBV9 and J usage is TRBJ2-6; 7 bases fit TRBD1. The germline CDR1 and CDR2 sequences are SGDLS and YYNGEE. The length of the CDR3 is 16 residues. V lost 6 bases to trimming and J lost 0 bases; unmatched junction nucleotides: 6. The CDR3 nucleotides read TGTGCCAGCACCCCCTCAGGGGGCTCTGGGGCCAACGTCCTGACTTTC. It codes for CASTPSGGSGANVLTF.

This chain uses TRBV12-5 with TRBJ1-1; weak D call: TRBD1 (5 bases). The CDR3 consists of 15 residues. V gave up 5 bases and J gave up 3 bases, with 16 bases separating them. Looked up from germline, CDR1 is LGHNT and CDR2 is FRNRAP. CDR3 residues: CASGPQGREYTEAFF. CDR3 coding DNA: TGTGCTAGTGGTCCCCAGGGTCGGGAGTACACTGAAGCTTTCTTT.

J is TRBJ2-2 and V is TRBV5-1, with 8 bases lining up with TRBD1. V lost 5 bases, J lost 0 bases, and 9 bases stayed unmatched. Germline CDR1 SGHRS, CDR2 YFSETQ. This CDR3 comprises 17 residues. The CDR3: CASRLQGQGPNTGELFF. The CDR3 region has the DNA TGCGCCAGCAGGTTACAAGGACAGGGCCCGAACACCGGGGAGCTGTTTTTT.

This clone was detected once. The rearrangement joins TRBV4-1 to TRBJ2-7, with D possibly being TRBD1 (5 bases). In germline, CDR1 is MGHRA, CDR2 YSYEKL. The CDR3 contains 15 residues. Deletions cut 2 bases from V and 3 bases from J, with 14 bases between. CDR3 amino acids: CASSQTQTESYEQYF. The CDR3 coding sequence is TGCGCCAGCAGCCAAACTCAGACAGAGAGCTACGAGCAGTACTTC.

This sequence joins TRBV27 and TRBJ2-7; perhaps TRBD1 as D (7 bases). There are 12 residues in the CDR3. Germline V gene lookup returns CDR1 MNHEY and CDR2 SMNVEV (reference sequence). V was cut by 10 bases and J by 6 bases, with 16 bases left in between. The CDR3 region is CATYRGGFEQYF. In DNA form, the CDR3 reads TGTGCCACTTACAGGGGAGGATTCGAGCAGTACTTC.

This clone has more than one count but fewer than ten. Other DNA sequences from this sample encode an identical CDR3 as well. The chain employs TRBV27 and TRBJ2-7, with a possible D match to TRBD1 (5 bases). The CDR3 extends over 13 amino acids. The V end lost 3 bases, the J end lost 1 base, and 7 bases lay between the germline ends. Germline V gene data show CDR1 as MNHEY and CDR2 as SMNVEV (reference sequence). CDR3 sequence reads: CASSLTASYEQYF. Written as DNA, the CDR3 is TGTGCCAGCAGTTTGACAGCTTCCTACGAGCAGTACTTC.

This CDR3 reads CASSGSGTGNGYTF. The CDR3 nucleotides read TGTGCCAGCAGCGGATCCGGGACAGGGAATGGCTACACCTTC. The chain is built from TRBV9 and TRBJ1-2, with 9 bases matching TRBD1. CDR1 is SGDLS, CDR2 YYNGEE, per germline. This CDR3 has 14 residues. V lost 3 bases to trimming and J lost 6 bases; unmatched junction nucleotides: 6. The variable domain in full, completed from reference TRBV9 and TRBJ1-2, reads DSGVTQTPKHLITATGQRVTLRCSPRSGDLSVYWYQQSLDQGLQFLIQYYNGEERAKGNILERFSAQQFPDLHSELNLSSLELGDSALYFCASSGSGTGNGYTFGSGTRLTVV.

This chain connects TRBV11-2 to TRBJ2-7, with unresolved D. Germline CDR1 reads SGHAT; CDR2 reads FQNNGV. CDR3 length: 11 amino acids. The ends were cut back, 5 bases at V and 3 bases at J, with 5 bases in the middle. This CDR3 is CASSINYEQYF. CDR3 bases: TGTGCCAGCAGCATCAACTACGAGCAGTACTTC.

The chain employs TRBV5-1 and TRBJ2-3; TRBD2 aligns across 12 bases. The germline CDR1 and CDR2 sequences are SGHRS and YFSETQ. The CDR3 runs to 18 residues. The trim removed 4 bases at V and 3 bases at J, leaving 12 bases unmatched. In nucleotides, the CDR3 is TGCGCCAGCAGCACCTCTAGCGGGGGGGCCCTGGTGACAGATACGCAGTATTTT. Its translation: CASSTSSGGALVTDTQYF.

This clone was picked up a small number of times. The CDR3 is CASSQESLAGASYEQYF. CDR3 nucleotides: TGCGCCAGCAGCCAAGAATCACTAGCGGGGGCCTCCTACGAGCAGTACTTC. The J gene is TRBJ2-7, the V gene TRBV4-1, with 11 bases matching TRBD2. The V segment lost 0 bases and the J segment 0 bases; nucleotides outside the gene matches: 4. The germline gives CDR1 MGHRA, CDR2 YSYEKL. The length of the CDR3 is 17 residues.

The gene calls are TRBV6-5 and TRBJ1-2; tentatively, D is TRBD1 (6 bases). Germline values: CDR1 MNHEY, CDR2 SVGAGI. Trimming left V 2 bases short and J 7 bases short, with 11 bases between. The CDR3 has 13 residues. The CDR3 DNA follows: TGTGCCAGCAGTTACGTACAGGGCTCTGGCTACACCTTC. Amino acid sequence: CASSYVQGSGYTF.